Following are 10 T cell receptor beta chains from one sample sequenced in a study of T cells in Graves' hyperthyroidism and ophthalmopathy. The CDR3 regions of TCR beta were amplified from RNA transcripts. In the first-round RT-PCR of the TCR CDR3, the HTBI primer set was used. A single record per CDR3 protein comes from TCRdb applying MiXCR to the multiplex PCR reads. Of about 420,000 distinct CDR3 sequences listed, approximately 14% are singletons. Sequenced sample: blood. The receptors stem from a young woman with Graves' hyperthyroidism.

This chain connects TRBV20-1 to TRBJ1-5, with 9 bases identical to TRBD1. CDR1 DFQATT and CDR2 SNEGSKA come from the germline V gene (reference sequence). Unmatched junction bases numbered 18, after V lost 5 bases and J lost 7 bases. The CDR3 is 17 amino acids. The CDR3 region has the DNA TGCAGTGCTCTTAAGGGTTCCGGGACAGGGAGACGGCAGCCCCAGCATTTT. Protein sequence: CSALKGSGTGRRQPQHF.

This clonotype appeared many times. The V and J genes are TRBV28 and TRBJ1-2, with D perhaps TRBD1 (6 bases). Trimming removed 7 bases at V and 4 bases at J, with 7 bases between. The length of the CDR3 is 11 residues. The germline CDR1 and CDR2 sequences are MDHEN and SYDVKM. The CDR3 DNA reads TGTGCCAGCAAACAGGGCTATGGCTACACCTTC. This gives the protein CASKQGYGYTF.

A few counts support this clonotype. The chain employs TRBV20-1 and TRBJ2-2; 7 bases are a match to TRBD1. Germline loops: CDR1 DFQATT, CDR2 SNEGSKA (reference sequence). V lost 4 bases, J lost 3 bases, and 8 bases stayed unmatched. This CDR3 comprises 15 residues. The CDR3: CSATATGTDTGELFF. The CDR3 DNA follows: TGCAGTGCTACAGCCACCGGGACAGACACCGGGGAGCTGTTTTTT.

This clonotype was seen a handful of times. The chain carries TRBV25-1 and TRBJ2-1, with 8 bases matching TRBD1. The CDR3 is 16 residues long. Germline V gives CDR1 MGHDK, CDR2 SYGVNS. With V trimmed by 2 bases and J by 6 bases, 9 bases remained unmatched. The CDR3 protein is CASSEMDRDGGNEQFF. As DNA, the CDR3 is TGTGCCAGCAGTGAAATGGACAGGGACGGAGGCAATGAGCAGTTCTTC.

The chain employs TRBV6-1 and TRBJ1-1; D ambiguous. V was pared by 6 bases and J by 1 base, with 9 bases between. The CDR3 length is 13 residues. The germline CDR1 and CDR2 sequences are MNHNS and SASEGT. CDR3 nucleotides: TGTGCCAGCAGGTTCGCGAAGAACACTGAAGCTTTCTTT. Its translation is CASRFAKNTEAFF.

This rearrangement joins TRBV20-1 to TRBJ1-2; D call uncertain. This CDR3 is 13 amino acids long. V gave up 0 bases and J gave up 8 bases, with 13 bases separating them. Germline CDR1 is DFQATT and CDR2 is SNEGSKA (reference sequence). CDR3 loop: CSARESSFKGYTF. DNA of the CDR3: TGCAGTGCTAGAGAATCCAGCTTTAAGGGCTACACCTTC.

This clonotype was recorded many times. The V and J genes are TRBV11-3 and TRBJ2-2; 9 bases align to TRBD1. Germline assignment: CDR1 SGHNT and CDR2 YENEEA. The V and J ends lost 2 bases and 2 bases, in that order; junction bases with no gene match: 6. CDR3 length: 17 residues. The CDR3 region is CASSLSAGQGNTGELFF. CDR3 DNA sequence: TGTGCCAGCAGCTTATCCGCGGGACAGGGAAACACCGGGGAGCTGTTTTTT.

This clonotype has a single count. V and J are TRBV10-3 and TRBJ2-5; D gene ambiguous. Germline V lookup: CDR1 ENHRY, CDR2 SYGVKD. This CDR3 is 12 amino acids long. Trimming removed 3 bases from V and 2 bases from J, with 4 bases in between. This chain's CDR3 is CAISDQQETQYF. In DNA form, the CDR3 reads TGTGCCATCAGTGACCAGCAAGAGACCCAGTACTTC.

This clonotype was recorded many times. The chain couples TRBV12-3 or TRBV12-4 to TRBJ1-5; the D is unclear. The V gene lost 3 bases and the J gene lost 7 bases, with 10 bases spanning the gap. This CDR3 spans 13 amino acids. CDR3 DNA sequence: TGTGCCAGCAGTTTTTTGGGTTCGCAGCCCCAGCATTTT. Translated, it gives CASSFLGSQPQHF.

The genes are TRBV15 and TRBJ1-3; TRBD1 matches at 8 bases. Germline V gives CDR1 LNHNV, CDR2 YYDKDF (reference sequence). This CDR3 has 15 amino acids. V was pared by 4 bases and J by 0 bases, with 2 bases of the junction left unmatched. The CDR3 DNA follows: TGTGCCACCAGCACAGACAGGGGCTCTGGAAACACCATATATTTT. This sequence encodes CATSTDRGSGNTIYF.